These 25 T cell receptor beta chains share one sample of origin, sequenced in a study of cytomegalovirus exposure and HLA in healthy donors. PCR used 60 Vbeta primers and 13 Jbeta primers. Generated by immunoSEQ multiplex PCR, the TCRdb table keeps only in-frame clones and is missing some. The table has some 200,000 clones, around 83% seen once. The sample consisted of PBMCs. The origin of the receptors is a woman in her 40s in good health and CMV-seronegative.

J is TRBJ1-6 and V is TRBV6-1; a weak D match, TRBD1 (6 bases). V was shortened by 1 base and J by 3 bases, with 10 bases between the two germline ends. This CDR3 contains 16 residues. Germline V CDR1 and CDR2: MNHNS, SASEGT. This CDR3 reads CASSEEQGNYNSPLHF. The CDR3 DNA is TGTGCCAGCAGTGAAGAACAGGGAAACTATAATTCACCCCTCCACTTT.

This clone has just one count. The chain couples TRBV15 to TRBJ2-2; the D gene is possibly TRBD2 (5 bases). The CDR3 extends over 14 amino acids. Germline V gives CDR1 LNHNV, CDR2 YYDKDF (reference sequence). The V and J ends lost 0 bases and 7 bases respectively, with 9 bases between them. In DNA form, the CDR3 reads TGTGCCACCAGCAGAGAAGTAGGGAGCGGGGAGCTGTTTTTT. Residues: CATSREVGSGELFF.

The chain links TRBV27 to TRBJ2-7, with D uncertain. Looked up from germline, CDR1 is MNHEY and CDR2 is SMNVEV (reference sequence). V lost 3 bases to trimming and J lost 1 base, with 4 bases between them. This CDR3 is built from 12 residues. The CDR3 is CASSFGSYEQYF. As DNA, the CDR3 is TGTGCCAGCAGTTTCGGGTCCTACGAGCAGTACTTC.

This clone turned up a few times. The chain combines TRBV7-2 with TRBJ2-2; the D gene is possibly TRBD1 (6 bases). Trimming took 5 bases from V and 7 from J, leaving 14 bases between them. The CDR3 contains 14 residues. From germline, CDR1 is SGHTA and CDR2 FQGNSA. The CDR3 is CASSQSYRVGELFF. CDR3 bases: TGTGCCAGCAGCCAATCGTACAGGGTCGGGGAGCTGTTTTTT.

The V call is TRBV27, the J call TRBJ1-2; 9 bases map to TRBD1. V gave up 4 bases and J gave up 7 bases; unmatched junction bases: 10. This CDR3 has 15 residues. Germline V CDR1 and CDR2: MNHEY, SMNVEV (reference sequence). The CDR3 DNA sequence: TGTGCCAGCAGTTCGTGGGTCCGGGACAGGGTTGGCTACACCTTC. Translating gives CASSSWVRDRVGYTF.

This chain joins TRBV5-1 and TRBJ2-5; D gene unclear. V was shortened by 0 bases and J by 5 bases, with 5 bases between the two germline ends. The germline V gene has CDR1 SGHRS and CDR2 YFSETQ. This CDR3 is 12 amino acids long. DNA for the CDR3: TGCGCCAGCAGCTTGGAAGAGGAGACCCAGTACTTC. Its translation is CASSLEEETQYF.

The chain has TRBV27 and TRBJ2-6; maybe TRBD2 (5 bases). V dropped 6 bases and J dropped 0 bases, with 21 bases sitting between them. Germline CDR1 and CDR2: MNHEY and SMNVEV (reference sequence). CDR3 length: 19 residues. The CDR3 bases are TGTGCCAGCAGCGAAGCTTCCCGGCCCGGAGGCTCTGGGGCCAACGTCCTGACTTTC. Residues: CASSEASRPGGSGANVLTF.

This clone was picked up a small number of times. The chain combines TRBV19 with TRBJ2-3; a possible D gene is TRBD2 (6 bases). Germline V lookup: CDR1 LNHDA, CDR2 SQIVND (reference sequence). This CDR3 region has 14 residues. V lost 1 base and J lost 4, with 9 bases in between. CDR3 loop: CASSIVAGSDTQYF. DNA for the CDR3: TGTGCCAGTAGTATAGTCGCGGGGTCAGATACGCAGTATTTT.

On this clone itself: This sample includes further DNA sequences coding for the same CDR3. CDR3 DNA: TGTGCCAGCAGTTTGACAGAGAACACTGAAGCTTTCTTT. Encoded protein: CASSLTENTEAFF. The chain carries TRBV27 and TRBJ1-1; tentatively, D is TRBD1 (5 bases). The CDR3 runs 13 residues. The V gene's germline CDR1 is MNHEY and CDR2 SMNVEV (reference sequence). The V end was cut by 3 bases, the J end by 1 base, with 6 bases between.

The CDR3 coding sequence is TGTGCCAGTAGTGAACCGGGACAGGGCTACGAGCAGTACTTC. Protein product: CASSEPGQGYEQYF. The genes are TRBV19 and TRBJ2-7, with 9 bases that match TRBD1. This CDR3 is built from 14 residues. V lost 5 bases to trimming and J lost 3 bases; unmatched junction nucleotides: 5. The germline V gene encodes CDR1 LNHDA and CDR2 SQIVND (reference sequence).

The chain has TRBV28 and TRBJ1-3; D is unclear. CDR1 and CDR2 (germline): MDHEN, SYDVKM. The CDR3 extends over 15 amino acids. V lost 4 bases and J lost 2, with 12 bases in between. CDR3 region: CASSSQKNPGNTIYF. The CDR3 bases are TGTGCCAGCAGTTCCCAGAAAAACCCTGGAAACACCATATATTTT.

The CDR3 DNA reads as TGTGCCAGCAGCTCCCTTCAGGAGCCCCAGCATTTT. As protein: CASSSLQEPQHF. V gene TRBV11-2 combines with J gene TRBJ1-5; D not resolved. This CDR3 contains 12 residues. Trimming cost V 4 bases and J 8 bases, with 9 bases left between them. The germline CDR1 and CDR2 sequences are SGHAT and FQNNGV.

CDR3 in amino acids: CASDFSPGLAGVSEQFF. Here the CDR3 DNA reads TGTGCCAGCGACTTTTCGCCGGGACTAGCGGGAGTTAGTGAGCAGTTCTTC. The V gene is TRBV19, the J gene TRBJ2-1; TRBD2 aligns across 14 bases. V shed 9 bases and J 9 bases; nucleotides not matched to a gene: 16. The CDR3 totals 17 residues. CDR1 and CDR2 from the germline V gene are LNHDA and SQIVND (reference sequence).

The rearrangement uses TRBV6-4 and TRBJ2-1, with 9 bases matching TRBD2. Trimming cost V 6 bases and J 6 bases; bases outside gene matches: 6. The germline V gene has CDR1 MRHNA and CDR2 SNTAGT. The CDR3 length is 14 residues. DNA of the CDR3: TGTGCCAGCAGGCCGGTTAGCGGGAGCAATGAGCAGTTCTTC. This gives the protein CASRPVSGSNEQFF.

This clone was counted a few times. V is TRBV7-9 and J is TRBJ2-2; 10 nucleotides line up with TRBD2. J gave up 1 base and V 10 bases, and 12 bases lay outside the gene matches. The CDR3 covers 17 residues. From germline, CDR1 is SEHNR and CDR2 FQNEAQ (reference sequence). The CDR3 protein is CATIAGGPSMNTGELFF. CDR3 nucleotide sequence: TGTGCCACAATAGCGGGAGGCCCGTCGATGAACACCGGGGAGCTGTTTTTT.

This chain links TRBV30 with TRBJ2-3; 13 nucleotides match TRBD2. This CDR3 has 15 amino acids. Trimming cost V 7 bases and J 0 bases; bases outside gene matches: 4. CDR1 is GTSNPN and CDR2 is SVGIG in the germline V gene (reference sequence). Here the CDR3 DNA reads TGTGCCTTGGGACTAGCGGGAACTAGCACAGATACGCAGTATTTT. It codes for CALGLAGTSTDTQYF.

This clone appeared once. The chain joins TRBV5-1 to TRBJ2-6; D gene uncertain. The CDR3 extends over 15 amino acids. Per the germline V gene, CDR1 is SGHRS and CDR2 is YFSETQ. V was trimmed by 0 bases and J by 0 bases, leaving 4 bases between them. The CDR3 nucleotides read TGCGCCAGCAGCTTGGCCGTCTCTGGGGCCAACGTCCTGACTTTC. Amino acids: CASSLAVSGANVLTF.

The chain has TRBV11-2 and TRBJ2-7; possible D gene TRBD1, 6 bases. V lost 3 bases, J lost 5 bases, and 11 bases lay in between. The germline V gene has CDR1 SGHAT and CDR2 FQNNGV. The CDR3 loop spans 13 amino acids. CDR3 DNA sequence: TGTGCCAGCAGCTTCGCAGGGGTTAACGAGCAGTACTTC. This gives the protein CASSFAGVNEQYF.

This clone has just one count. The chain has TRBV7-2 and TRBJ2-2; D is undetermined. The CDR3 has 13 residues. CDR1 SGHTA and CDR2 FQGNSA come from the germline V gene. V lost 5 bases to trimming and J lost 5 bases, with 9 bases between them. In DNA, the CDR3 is TGTGCCAGCAGCACGCGACAAACCGGGGAGCTGTTTTTT. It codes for CASSTRQTGELFF.

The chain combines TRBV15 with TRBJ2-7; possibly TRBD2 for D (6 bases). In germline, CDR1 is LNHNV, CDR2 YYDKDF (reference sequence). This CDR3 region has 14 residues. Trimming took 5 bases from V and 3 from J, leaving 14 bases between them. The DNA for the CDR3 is TGTGCCACCAGCGACACTAGCTCCAACTACGAGCAGTACTTC. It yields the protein CATSDTSSNYEQYF.

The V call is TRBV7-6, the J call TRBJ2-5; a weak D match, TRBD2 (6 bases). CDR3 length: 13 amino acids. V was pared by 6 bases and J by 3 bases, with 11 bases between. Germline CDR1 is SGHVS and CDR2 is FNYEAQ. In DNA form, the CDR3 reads TGTGCCAGCAGTCTGGCGGGAAAAGAGACCCAGTACTTC. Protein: CASSLAGKETQYF. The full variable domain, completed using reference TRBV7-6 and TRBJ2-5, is GAGVSQSPRYKVTKRGQDVALRCDPISGHVSLYWYRQALGQGPEFLTYFNYEAQQDKSGLPNDRFSAERPEGSISTLTIQRTEQRDSAMYRCASSLAGKETQYFGPGTRLLVL.

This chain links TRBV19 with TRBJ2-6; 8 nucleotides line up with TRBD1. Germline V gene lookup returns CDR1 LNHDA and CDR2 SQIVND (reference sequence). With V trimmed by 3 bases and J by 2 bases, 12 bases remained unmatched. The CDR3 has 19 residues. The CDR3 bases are TGTGCCAGTAGTATCCGGGACAGGAGTTATGGAACTGGGGCCAACGTCCTGACTTTC. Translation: CASSIRDRSYGTGANVLTF. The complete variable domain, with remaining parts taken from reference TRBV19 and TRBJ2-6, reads DGGITQSPKYLFRKEGQNVTLSCEQNLNHDAMYWYRQDPGQGLRLIYYSQIVNDFQKGDIAEGYSVSREKKESFPLTVTSAQKNPTAFYLCASSIRDRSYGTGANVLTFGAGSRLTVL.

The CDR3 DNA is TGTGCCAGCAGCGCGCGGGCATACATGGGGGGGGCGGTTGGCTACACCTTC. It is translated as CASSARAYMGGAVGYTF. The chain links TRBV9 to TRBJ1-2, with a weak D call TRBD1 (6 bases). The CDR3 has 17 amino acids. Deletions cut 3 bases from V and 7 bases from J, with 25 bases between. CDR1 and CDR2 (germline): SGDLS, YYNGEE.

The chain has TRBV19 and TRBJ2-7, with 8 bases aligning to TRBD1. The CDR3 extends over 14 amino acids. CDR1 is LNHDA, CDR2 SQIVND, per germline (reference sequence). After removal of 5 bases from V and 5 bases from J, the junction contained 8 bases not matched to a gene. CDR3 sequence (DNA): TGTGCCAGTAGTGACGACAGGGGTGCTGACGAGCAGTACTTC. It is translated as CASSDDRGADEQYF.

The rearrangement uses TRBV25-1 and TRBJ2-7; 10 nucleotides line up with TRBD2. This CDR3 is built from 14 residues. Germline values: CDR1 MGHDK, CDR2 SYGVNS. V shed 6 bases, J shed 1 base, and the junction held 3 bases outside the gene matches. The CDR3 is CASRSSGRSYEQYF. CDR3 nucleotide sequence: TGTGCCAGCAGAAGTAGCGGGAGGTCCTACGAGCAGTACTTC.